This TCR beta chain was captured by sequencing in a study of low-dose radiotherapy and immunotherapy resistance in tumors. The time point was: after trial treatment. Treatment defined: LDRT plus nivolumab, ipilimumab, low-dose cyclophosphamide and aspirin (RACIN trial). Advanced solid tumors lacking tumor-infiltrating lymphocytes were present in eligible patients. Germline CDR1 MNHEY, CDR2 SMNVEV (reference sequence). The CDR3 has 14 amino acids. Trimming removed 6 bases at V and 6 bases at J, with 16 bases between. In this sample, this clonotype turned up many times. TRAV- and TRBV-specific primers were used for first-strand cDNA, which covered alpha and beta chains. With a V-primer adapter and a constant-region primer, TCRs were amplified for about 19 PCR cycles. A single record per CDR3 protein comes from TCRdb applying MiXCR to the reads. The sample holds some 100,000 distinct CDR3 sequences; less than 25% are singletons and the top ten take 4.1%.

The TCR sequence derives from a male donor with prostate cancer. The J gene is TRBJ2-3, the V gene TRBV27; D gene ambiguous. The material sequenced was PBMCs, taken after low-dose radiotherapy plus immunotherapy. The CDR3 DNA sequence: TGTGCCAGCAGCCTAAGATCCGATGGGGATACGCAGTATTTT. As protein: CASSLRSDGDTQYF.